The present T cell receptor (beta chain) was sequenced within a study of blood T cell repertoires in COVID-19. Study background: Researchers got acute and convalescent COVID-19 samples from the United States, Italy and Spain. The analysed material was cDNA or gDNA that came from T cells, B-cell-depleted T cells, or PBMCs.

Under the authors' procedure: Amplifying reference gene primers gave estimates of nucleated cell counts. Sequenced by immunoSEQ multiplex PCR; TCRdb stores in-frame clones only, minus some. That table gives V, J and clone size, and the DNA gave D and trimming. The profile covers a few hundred thousand clones, with 87% appearing a single time and roughly 2% taken by the ten largest. The CDR3 is 16 amino acids. Germline assignment: CDR1 SGHTA and CDR2 FQGNSA. V lost 1 base and J 6 bases, leaving 16 bases between the germline ends. The chain carries TRBV7-2 and TRBJ2-1, with D possibly being TRBD1 (8 bases). This clonotype originated in a woman aged 50 to 60 who had recovered from COVID-19. The sequencing input was peripheral blood. The CDR3 DNA reads as TGTGCCAGCAGCTTAGATTGGGGGGGACAGGTCAATGAGCAGTTCTTC. This gives the protein CASSLDWGGQVNEQFF.